The rows below give T cell receptor beta chains drawn from one sample of a study of blood T cell repertoires in COVID-19. Here immunoSEQ multiplex PCR was the method, and the copy in TCRdb shows in-frame clones only, minus some. The sample includes approximately 140,000 clones, approximately 88% of them seen just once. The specimen sequenced was peripheral blood. The receptors come from a man between 60 and 75 years old with active or convalescent COVID-19. The CDR3 runs from the conserved cysteine through the conserved F or W. D genes are given only for firm matches. Expanded clones get a size class; other rows say once, few or many, or leave the size out.

V,size,J,D,length,DNA,CDR3
TRBV18,-,TRBJ1-5,-,13,TGTGCCAGCTCAGGGGCTGTGGATCAGCCCCAGCATTTT,CASSGAVDQPQHF
TRBV24-1,-,TRBJ2-1,-,17,TGTGCCACCAGTGATTTGACGACACCAACGGAATACAATGAGCAGTTCTTC,CATSDLTTPTEYNEQFF
TRBV6-4,-,TRBJ1-6,-,14,TGTGCCAGCAGGGGGGAGGCCGGAGGTTCACCCCTCCACTTT,CASRGEAGGSPLHF
TRBV28,-,TRBJ1-2,TRBD1,18,TGTGCCAGCAGTGCATGGGTACCGGGACAGGGGAAAACAAATGGCTACACCTTC,CASSAWVPGQGKTNGYTF
TRBV6-5,-,TRBJ1-6,TRBD1,14,TGTGCCAGCAGTAGGGGAAGACAGGGTTCACCCCTCCACTTT,CASSRGRQGSPLHF
TRBV4-1,-,TRBJ2-5,TRBD2,15,TGCGCCAGCAGCCATGGACTAGCGGACCAAGAGACCCAGTACTTC,CASSHGLADQETQYF
TRBV28,few,TRBJ1-5,-,14,TGTGCCAGTGGGGGGTCTAGGAGCAATCAGCCCCAGCATTTT,CASGGSRSNQPQHF
TRBV7-6,-,TRBJ2-3,TRBD2,17,TGTGCCAGCAGCTTACTCCTAGCGGGAGTGGGGAAGGATACGCAGTATTTT,CASSLLLAGVGKDTQYF
TRBV7-2,-,TRBJ2-7,TRBD2,19,TGTGCCAGCAGCTTAGGTGTGGGGACTAGCGGGAGTCAGTCCTACGAGCAGTACTTC,CASSLGVGTSGSQSYEQYF
TRBV28,-,TRBJ2-3,TRBD2,14,TGTGCCAGCAGCCCGGGGGGGCCCACAGATACGCAGTATTTT,CASSPGGPTDTQYF
TRBV5-6,few,TRBJ2-7,-,16,TGTGCCAGCAGCTTCACGGGTAGCGGAAGCTCCTACGAGCAGTACTTC,CASSFTGSGSSYEQYF
TRBV19,-,TRBJ2-7,TRBD1,14,TGTGCCAGTAGTATAGGGACAGGGTCGATTGAGCAGTACTTC,CASSIGTGSIEQYF
TRBV6-2/TRBV6-3,-,TRBJ2-3,TRBD2,14,TGTGCCAGCAGTTATAGCGGGAGCACAGATACGCAGTATTTT,CASSYSGSTDTQYF
TRBV6-1,many,TRBJ1-3,TRBD1,15,TGTGCCAGCAGTGAAACAGGGGGCGGTGGAAACACCATATATTTT,CASSETGGGGNTIYF
TRBV13,-,TRBJ2-1,TRBD2,14,TGTGCCAGCACCCGACTAGCGGTCTACAATGAGCAGTTCTTC,CASTRLAVYNEQFF
TRBV28,-,TRBJ2-1,-,14,TGTGCCAGCGCTCCGGCGGCGGGACACAATGAGCAGTTCTTC,CASAPAAGHNEQFF
TRBV28,-,TRBJ1-5,TRBD1,14,TGTGCCAGTGGAACGACAGGGAACAATCAGCCCCAGCATTTT,CASGTTGNNQPQHF
TRBV19,-,TRBJ1-1,TRBD1,15,TGTGCCAGTAGTAGACAGGGAGCCCCGGGGACTGAAGCTTTCTTT,CASSRQGAPGTEAFF
TRBV27,-,TRBJ2-2,-,12,TGTGCAGCAGGGAGGTGGACCGGGGAGCTGTTTTTT,CAAGRWTGELFF
TRBV3-1/TRBV3-2,-,TRBJ2-5,TRBD2,15,TGTGCCAGCAGCCAGGGGCAAACTAGCGGTGAGACCCAGTACTTC,CASSQGQTSGETQYF
TRBV25-1,-,TRBJ2-7,TRBD2,17,TGTGCCAGCAGTGAATTGGGGTCCGTCGGGGGGTCCTACGAGCAGTACTTC,CASSELGSVGGSYEQYF
TRBV6-6,few,TRBJ1-1,-,13,TGTGCCAGCAGTTACGAGGCGAACACTGAAGCTTTCTTT,CASSYEANTEAFF
TRBV28,-,TRBJ2-3,-,16,TGTGCCAGCAGTCTCCCCGGGGTTTCTAGCACAGATACGCAGTATTTT,CASSLPGVSSTDTQYF
TRBV9,-,TRBJ2-1,-,12,TGTGCCAGCAGCGTAGCCGACAATGAGCAGTTCTTC,CASSVADNEQFF
TRBV6-5,-,TRBJ1-1,-,11,TGTGCCAGCGGGAGGCGGGCGGAAGCTTTCTTT,CASGRRAEAFF
TRBV10-2,-,TRBJ2-5,-,14,TGCGCCAGCAGGCAGGGATGGGGCCAAGAGACCCAGTACTTC,CASRQGWGQETQYF
TRBV7-2,-,TRBJ2-1,-,15,TGTGCCAGCAGCTTAGGGCAGGGCGCCTACAATGAGCAGTTCTTC,CASSLGQGAYNEQFF
TRBV4-2,-,TRBJ1-2,TRBD1,15,TGTGCCAGCAGCCAAACCCGGACAGGGGGCGGTGGCTACACCTTC,CASSQTRTGGGGYTF
TRBV5-1,-,TRBJ1-1,TRBD1,15,TGCGCCAGCACCCTACAGGGGGGTTCGAACACTGAAGCTTTCTTT,CASTLQGGSNTEAFF
TRBV5-1,-,TRBJ2-1,-,16,TGCGCCAGCAGCTTGGAGGGCGGGCACTCCTACAATGAGCAGTTCTTC,CASSLEGGHSYNEQFF
TRBV28,-,TRBJ1-2,TRBD1,12,TGTGCCATCCGACAGGGGCGCTATGGCTACACCTTC,CAIRQGRYGYTF
TRBV7-2,few,TRBJ1-5,-,14,TGTGCCAGCACCCTCGTGGGGGGTAATCAGCCCCAGCATTTT,CASTLVGGNQPQHF
TRBV19,-,TRBJ1-5,-,13,TGTGCCAGTAGTACCCAAGGGGGACAGCCCCAGCATTTT,CASSTQGGQPQHF
TRBV28,many,TRBJ1-2,TRBD1,15,TGTGCCAGCAGTTTACCAGGGACAGGGGAGGGAGGCTACACCTTC,CASSLPGTGEGGYTF
TRBV14,-,TRBJ2-1,-,13,TGTGCCAGCAGCCAAGTTCCACTCAATGAGCAGTTCTTC,CASSQVPLNEQFF
TRBV15,-,TRBJ2-3,-,15,TGTGCCACCAGCAGACTCGGGAGAGGGTTAGATACGCAGTATTTT,CATSRLGRGLDTQYF
TRBV7-2,-,TRBJ2-5,-,13,TGTGCCAGCAGCCCTGGTTTCCGGGGGACCCAGTACTTC,CASSPGFRGTQYF
TRBV5-1,-,TRBJ2-2,TRBD1,15,TGCGCCAGCAGCTTGGACAGGGGTAACACCGGGGAGCTGTTTTTT,CASSLDRGNTGELFF
TRBV20-1,-,TRBJ1-2,-,10,TGCATGGGGCAGAACTATGGCTACACCTTC,CMGQNYGYTF
TRBV28,-,TRBJ2-1,-,14,TGTGCCAGCACTCAGGGAACCTCCTACAATGAGCAGTTCTTC,CASTQGTSYNEQFF